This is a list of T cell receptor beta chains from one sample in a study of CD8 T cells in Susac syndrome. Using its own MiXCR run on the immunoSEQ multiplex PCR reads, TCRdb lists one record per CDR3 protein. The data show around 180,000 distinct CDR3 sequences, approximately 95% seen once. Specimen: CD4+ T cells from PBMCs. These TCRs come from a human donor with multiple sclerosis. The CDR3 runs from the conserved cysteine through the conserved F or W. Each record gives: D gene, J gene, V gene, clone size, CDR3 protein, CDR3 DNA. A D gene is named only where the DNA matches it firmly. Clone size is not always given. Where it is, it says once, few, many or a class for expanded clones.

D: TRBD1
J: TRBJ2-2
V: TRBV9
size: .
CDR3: CASSVGGTATGELFF
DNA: TGTGCCAGCAGCGTAGGGGGGACAGCTACCGGGGAGCTGTTTTTT

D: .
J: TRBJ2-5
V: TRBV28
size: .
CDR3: CASRGMPLETQYF
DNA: TGTGCCAGCAGAGGGATGCCCCTAGAGACCCAGTACTTC

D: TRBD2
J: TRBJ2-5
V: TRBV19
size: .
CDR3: CASSILAGAGETQYF
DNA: TGTGCCAGTAGTATCTTAGCGGGAGCCGGAGAGACCCAGTACTTC

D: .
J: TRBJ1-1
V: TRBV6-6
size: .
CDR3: CASSYSGLNTEAFF
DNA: TGTGCCAGCAGTTACTCGGGTCTGAACACTGAAGCTTTCTTT

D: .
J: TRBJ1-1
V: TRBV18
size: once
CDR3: CASSPEGGTEAFF
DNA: TGTGCCAGCTCACCGGAGGGGGGAACTGAAGCTTTCTTT

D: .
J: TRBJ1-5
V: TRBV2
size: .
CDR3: CASSEVAPNQPQHF
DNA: TGTGCCAGCAGTGAAGTGGCGCCCAATCAGCCCCAGCATTTT

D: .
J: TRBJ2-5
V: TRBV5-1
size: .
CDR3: CASSLGTKYQETQYF
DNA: TGCGCCAGCAGCTTGGGGACAAAGTACCAAGAGACCCAGTACTTC

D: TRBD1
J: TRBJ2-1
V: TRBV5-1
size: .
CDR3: CASSYSPGQDYNEQFF
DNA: TGCGCCAGCAGCTACAGCCCGGGACAGGACTACAATGAGCAGTTCTTC

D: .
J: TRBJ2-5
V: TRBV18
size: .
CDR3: CASSPPTLETQYF
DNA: TGTGCCAGCTCACCACCGACGTTAGAGACCCAGTACTTC

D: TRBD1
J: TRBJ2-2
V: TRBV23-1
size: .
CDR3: CASSAGTGGTGELFF
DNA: TGCGCCAGCAGTGCCGGGACAGGGGGCACCGGGGAGCTGTTTTTT

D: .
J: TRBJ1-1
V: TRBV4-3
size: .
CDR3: CASSQDTRGNEAFF
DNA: TGCGCCAGCAGCCAAGATACCCGAGGCAATGAAGCTTTCTTT

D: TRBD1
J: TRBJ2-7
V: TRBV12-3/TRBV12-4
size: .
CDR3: CASSRDRYEQYF
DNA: TGTGCCAGCAGTCGGGACAGATACGAGCAGTACTTC

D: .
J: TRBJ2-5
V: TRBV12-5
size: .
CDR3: CASGLGVPETQYF
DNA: TGTGCTAGTGGTTTAGGTGTTCCAGAGACCCAGTACTTC

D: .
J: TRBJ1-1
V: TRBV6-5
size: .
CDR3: CASSERGDTEAFF
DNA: TGTGCCAGCAGTGAACGAGGAGACACTGAAGCTTTCTTT

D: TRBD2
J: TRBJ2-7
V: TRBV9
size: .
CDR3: CASSVSLAGDLYEQYF
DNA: TGTGCCAGCAGCGTTAGCCTAGCGGGAGATCTTTACGAGCAGTACTTC

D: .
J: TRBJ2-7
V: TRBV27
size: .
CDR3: CASSHFSRAGKYEQYF
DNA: TGTGCCAGCAGTCACTTCTCGCGGGCTGGAAAGTACGAGCAGTACTTC

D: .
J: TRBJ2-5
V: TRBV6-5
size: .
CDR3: CASSYFVGLAETQYF
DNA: TGTGCCAGCAGTTACTTTGTTGGGCTAGCGGAGACCCAGTACTTC

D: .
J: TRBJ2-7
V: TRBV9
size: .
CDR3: CASSVDETHTPYEQYF
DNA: TGTGCCAGCAGCGTAGACGAGACACATACTCCCTACGAGCAGTACTTC

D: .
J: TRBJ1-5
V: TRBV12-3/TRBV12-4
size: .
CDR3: CASSLDERQPQHF
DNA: TGTGCCAGCAGTTTAGACGAAAGGCAGCCCCAGCATTTT

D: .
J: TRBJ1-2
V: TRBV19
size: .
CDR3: CASKGEALVGYTF
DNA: TGTGCCAGTAAGGGCGAAGCCCTGGTAGGCTACACCTTC

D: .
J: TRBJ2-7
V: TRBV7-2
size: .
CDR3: CASSTRQPWEQYF
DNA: TGTGCCAGCAGCACCCGACAGCCGTGGGAGCAGTACTTC

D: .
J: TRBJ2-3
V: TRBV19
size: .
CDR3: CATQQGATDTQYF
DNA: TGTGCCACCCAACAGGGAGCAACAGATACGCAGTATTTT

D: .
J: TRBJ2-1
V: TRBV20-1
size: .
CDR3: CSARAFSSNNEQFF
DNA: TGCAGTGCTAGGGCTTTCTCGAGTAACAATGAGCAGTTCTTC

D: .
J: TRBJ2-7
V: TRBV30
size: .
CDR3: CAWSVLDGEQYF
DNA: TGTGCCTGGAGTGTATTGGATGGGGAGCAGTACTTC

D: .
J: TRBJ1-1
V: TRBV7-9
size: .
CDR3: CASSQLARLEAFF
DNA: TGTGCCAGCAGCCAACTAGCGAGGCTCGAAGCTTTCTTT

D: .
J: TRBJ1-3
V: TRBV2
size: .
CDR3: CASSLSPEPGNTIYF
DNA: TGTGCCAGCAGTCTTAGTCCCGAGCCTGGAAACACCATATATTTT

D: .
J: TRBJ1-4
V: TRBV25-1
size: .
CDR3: CASSEAARSLNEKLFF
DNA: TGTGCCAGCAGTGAGGCGGCCAGGTCACTTAATGAAAAACTGTTTTTT

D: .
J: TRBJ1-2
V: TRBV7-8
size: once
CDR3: CASSPPGFNYGYTF
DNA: TGTGCCAGCAGCCCGCCTGGGTTTAACTATGGCTACACCTTC

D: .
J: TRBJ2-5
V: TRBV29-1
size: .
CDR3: CSVEPGEAQETQYF
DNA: TGCAGCGTTGAACCGGGGGAGGCCCAAGAGACCCAGTACTTC

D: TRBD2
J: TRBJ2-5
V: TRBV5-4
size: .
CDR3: CASSLAGLARETQYF
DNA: TGTGCCAGCAGCTTGGCAGGACTAGCGCGAGAGACCCAGTACTTC

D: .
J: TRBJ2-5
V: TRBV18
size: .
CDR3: CASSPPHSQETQYF
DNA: TGTGCCAGCTCACCACCGCACAGCCAAGAGACCCAGTACTTC

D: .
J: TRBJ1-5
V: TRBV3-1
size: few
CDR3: CASSQNSNQPQHF
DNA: TGTGCCAGCAGCCAAAATAGCAATCAGCCCCAGCATTTT

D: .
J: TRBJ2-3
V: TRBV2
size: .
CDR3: CASSEASFTDTQYF
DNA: TGTGCCAGCAGTGAAGCGTCTTTCACAGATACGCAGTATTTT

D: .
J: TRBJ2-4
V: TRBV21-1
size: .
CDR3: CASSRRDRTGTMNIQYF
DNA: TGTGCCAGCAGCAGAAGGGACAGGACAGGGACGATGAACATTCAGTACTTC

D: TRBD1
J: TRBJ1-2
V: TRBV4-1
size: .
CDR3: CASSQDPTGDGCTF
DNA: TGCGCCAGCAGCCAAGACCCGACAGGGGACGGCTGCACCTTC

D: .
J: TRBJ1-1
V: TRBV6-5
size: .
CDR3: CASAGAGQAFF
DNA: TGTGCCAGCGCTGGGGCGGGGCAAGCTTTCTTT

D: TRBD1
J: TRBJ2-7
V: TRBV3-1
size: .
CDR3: CASSRTGTGFYEQYF
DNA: TGTGCCAGCAGCCGTACCGGGACAGGGTTTTACGAGCAGTACTTC

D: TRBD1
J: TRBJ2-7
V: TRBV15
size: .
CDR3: CATSRDRYYEQYF
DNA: TGTGCCACCAGCAGGGACAGGTACTACGAGCAGTACTTC

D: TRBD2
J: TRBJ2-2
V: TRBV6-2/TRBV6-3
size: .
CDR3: CASSWTSGYTGELFF
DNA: TGTGCCAGCAGTTGGACTAGCGGGTACACCGGGGAGCTGTTTTTT

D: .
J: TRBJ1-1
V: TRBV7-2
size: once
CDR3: CASSLVQGLGSEAFF
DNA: TGTGCCAGCAGCTTAGTTCAGGGGTTGGGTTCAGAAGCTTTCTTT

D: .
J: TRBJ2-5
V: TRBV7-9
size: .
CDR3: CASSPPPSTGREETQYF
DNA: TGTGCCAGCAGCCCCCCGCCGTCGACTGGACGGGAAGAGACCCAGTACTTC

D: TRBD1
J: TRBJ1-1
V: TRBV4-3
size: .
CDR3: CASSPGDRVTEAFF
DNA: TGCGCCAGCAGCCCCGGAGACAGGGTCACTGAAGCTTTCTTT

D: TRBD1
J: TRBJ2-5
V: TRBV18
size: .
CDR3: CASSQGASETQYF
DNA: TGTGCCAGCTCACAGGGGGCCTCCGAGACCCAGTACTTC

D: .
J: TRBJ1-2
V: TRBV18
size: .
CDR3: CASSPRDPPGYTF
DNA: TGTGCCAGCTCACCAAGGGACCCGCCTGGCTACACCTTC

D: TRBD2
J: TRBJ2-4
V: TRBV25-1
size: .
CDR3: CASSDLSSGKNIQYF
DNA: TGTGCCAGCAGTGATTTGTCTAGCGGAAAAAACATTCAGTACTTC

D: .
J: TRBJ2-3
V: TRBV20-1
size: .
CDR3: CSAPNLATPEDTQYF
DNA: TGCAGTGCTCCGAATCTAGCGACCCCCGAGGATACGCAGTATTTT

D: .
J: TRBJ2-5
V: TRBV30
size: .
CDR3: CAWSYGGGGQETQYF
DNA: TGTGCCTGGAGCTATGGAGGGGGGGGGCAAGAGACCCAGTACTTC

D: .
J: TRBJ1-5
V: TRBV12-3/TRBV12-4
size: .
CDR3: CASSRGGWNQPQHF
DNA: TGTGCCAGCAGTCGAGGAGGGTGGAATCAGCCCCAGCATTTT

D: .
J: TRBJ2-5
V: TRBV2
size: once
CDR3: CASNPRTVQETQYF
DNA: TGTGCCAGCAACCCTCGGACAGTCCAAGAGACCCAGTACTTC

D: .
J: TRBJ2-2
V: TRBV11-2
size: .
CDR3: CASSLVLNTGELFF
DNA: TGTGCCAGCAGCTTAGTCCTGAACACCGGGGAGCTGTTTTTT

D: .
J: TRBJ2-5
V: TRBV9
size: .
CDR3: CASSAGTYQETQYF
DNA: TGTGCCAGCAGCGCAGGAACGTACCAAGAGACCCAGTACTTC

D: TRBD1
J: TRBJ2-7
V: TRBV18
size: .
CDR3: CASSPRDRGDEQYF
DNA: TGTGCCAGCTCACCCCGGGACAGGGGCGACGAGCAGTACTTC